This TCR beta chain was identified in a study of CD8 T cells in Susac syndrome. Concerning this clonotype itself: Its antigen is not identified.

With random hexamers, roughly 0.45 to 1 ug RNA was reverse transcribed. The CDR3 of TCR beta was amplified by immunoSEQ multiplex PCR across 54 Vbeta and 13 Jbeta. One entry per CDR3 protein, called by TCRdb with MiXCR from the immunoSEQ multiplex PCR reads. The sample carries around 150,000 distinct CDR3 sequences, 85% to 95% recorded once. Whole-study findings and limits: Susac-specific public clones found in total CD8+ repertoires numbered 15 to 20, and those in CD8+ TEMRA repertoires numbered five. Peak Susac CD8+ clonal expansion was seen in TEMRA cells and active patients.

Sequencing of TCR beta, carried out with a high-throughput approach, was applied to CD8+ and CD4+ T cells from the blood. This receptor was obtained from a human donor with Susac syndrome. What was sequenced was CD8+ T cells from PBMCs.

The CDR3 bases are TGTGCCAGCAGCGAGGGGAACCAAGAGACCCAGTACTTC. This translates into CASSEGNQETQYF. The chain employs TRBV9 and TRBJ2-5; D is possibly TRBD1 (5 bases). This CDR3 is 13 amino acids long. Germline V gives CDR1 SGDLS, CDR2 YYNGEE. V lost 3 bases and J 0 bases, leaving 6 bases between the germline ends.